The 32 T cell receptor beta chains below come from one sample, sequenced in a study of OX40 agonist ivuxolimab in advanced cancers. Assay: immunoSEQ multiplex PCR; the TCRdb copy retains only in-frame clones and omits some. The sample lists approximately 100,000 clones, approximately 85% occurring once. Sample: CD4+ or CD8+ T cells sorted from blood, taken in a trial of the OX40 agonist ivuxolimab. These receptor sequences come from an adult with an advanced solid tumor such as melanoma, head and neck, liver or kidney cancer.

This chain joins TRBV7-9 and TRBJ2-3, with D maybe TRBD1 (6 bases). This CDR3 comprises 19 residues. With 2 bases removed from V and 0 bases from J, the gap between germline ends came to 21 bases. Germline values: CDR1 SEHNR, CDR2 FQNEAQ (reference sequence). The CDR3 loop reads CASSLTGPARLFSTDTQYF. The CDR3 nucleotides are TGTGCCAGCAGCTTAACAGGGCCGGCCCGATTGTTTAGCACAGATACGCAGTATTTT.

This clone was seen more than once but under ten times. The chain has TRBV27 and TRBJ1-1, with D possibly being TRBD1 (6 bases). From germline, CDR1 is MNHEY and CDR2 SMNVEV (reference sequence). V lost 0 bases to trimming and J lost 5 bases, with 19 bases between them. The CDR3 totals 17 residues. The CDR3 protein is CASSLSAAYGGRTEAFF. CDR3 coding DNA: TGTGCCAGCAGTTTATCCGCTGCCTATGGGGGCCGGACTGAAGCTTTCTTT.

This chain connects TRBV11-3 to TRBJ2-5; D could derive from TRBD1 or TRBD2 (8 bases each). The J call is uncertain, as TRBJ2-7 better fits the DNA end. Germline assignment: CDR1 SGHNT and CDR2 YENEEA. The CDR3 length is 15 residues. CDR3 DNA: TGTGCCAGCAGCTTTAGCGGGGACAGGTCCTACGAGCAGTACTTC. Translation gives CASSFSGDRSYEQYF.

V usage is TRBV7-9 and J usage is TRBJ2-1; D ambiguous. The CDR3 runs 13 residues. In germline, CDR1 is SEHNR, CDR2 FQNEAQ (reference sequence). With 2 bases removed from V and 15 bases from J, the gap between germline ends came to 17 bases. The CDR3: CASSLNVDPSRFF. Written as DNA, the CDR3 is TGTGCCAGCAGCTTAAACGTCGACCCAAGTCGGTTCTTC.

The rearrangement joins TRBV28 to TRBJ2-2, with D possibly matching TRBD2 (6 bases). The CDR3 totals 14 residues. With 3 bases removed from V and 7 bases from J, the gap between germline ends came to 12 bases. Germline V gene data show CDR1 as MDHEN and CDR2 as SYDVKM. The CDR3 bases are TGTGCCAGCAGTTTGAGGCAGGAGGGCGGGGAGCTGTTTTTT. This encodes CASSLRQEGGELFF.

The gene calls are TRBV27 and TRBJ1-4; D not resolved. Germline lookup yields CDR1 MNHEY and CDR2 SMNVEV (reference sequence). V lost 1 base to trimming and J lost 6 bases, with 9 bases between them. The CDR3 has 14 amino acids. The CDR3 reads CASSLLGRDEKLFF. DNA for the CDR3: TGTGCCAGCAGTTTATTGGGCAGAGATGAAAAACTGTTTTTT.

The V call is TRBV12-5, the J call TRBJ2-3, with D unresolved. V lost 5 bases, J lost 5 bases, and 8 bases lay in between. Germline V gene data show CDR1 as LGHNT and CDR2 as FRNRAP. The CDR3 is 12 residues long. The CDR3 sequence is CASGPDIDTQYF. CDR3 coding DNA: TGTGCTAGTGGTCCAGATATAGATACGCAGTATTTT.

The chain carries TRBV6-5 and TRBJ2-3; D not resolved. This CDR3 region has 15 residues. V was trimmed by 0 bases and J by 0 bases, leaving 7 bases between them. CDR1 is MNHEY and CDR2 is SVGAGI in the germline V gene. CDR3 amino acids: CASSYSMPSTDTQYF. For the CDR3, the DNA is TGTGCCAGCAGTTACTCAATGCCTAGCACAGATACGCAGTATTTT.

The chain carries TRBV7-2 and TRBJ2-5; D call uncertain. The germline V gene has CDR1 SGHTA and CDR2 FQGNSA. The CDR3 is 12 residues long. With 1 base removed from V and 4 bases from J, the gap between germline ends came to 4 bases. The CDR3 nucleotides are TGTGCCAGCAGCTTAGGAATAGAGACCCAGTACTTC. It is translated as CASSLGIETQYF. Full variable domain (outside the CDR3, taken from reference TRBV7-2 and TRBJ2-5): GAGVSQSPSNKVTEKGKDVELRCDPISGHTALYWYRQSLGQGLEFLIYFQGNSAPDKSGLPSDRFSAERTGGSVSTLTIQRTQQEDSAVYLCASSLGIETQYFGPGTRLLVL.

This chain connects TRBV28 to TRBJ1-4, with D possibly matching TRBD1 (6 bases). CDR1 MDHEN and CDR2 SYDVKM come from the germline V gene. V was cut by 5 bases and J by 11 bases, with 21 bases left in between. The CDR3 consists of 15 residues. CDR3 nucleotide sequence: TGTGCCAGCAGTCCTCCGGACAGCCCGGGAGGTAAACTGTTTTTT. Encoded protein: CASSPPDSPGGKLFF.

This chain joins TRBV28 and TRBJ2-1, with TRBD2 matching over 11 bases. Losses at the gene ends were 6 bases for V and 8 bases for J; bases not matched to a gene: 12. CDR1 and CDR2 from the germline V gene are MDHEN and SYDVKM. The CDR3 has 16 amino acids. The CDR3 is CASREGLAVGGDEQFF. In DNA, the CDR3 is TGTGCCAGCAGGGAGGGACTAGCGGTAGGGGGGGATGAGCAGTTCTTC.

The chain employs TRBV13 and TRBJ1-1; D unclear. The CDR3 extends over 14 amino acids. Germline V gene lookup returns CDR1 PRHDT and CDR2 FYEKMQ (reference sequence). Trimming cost V 1 base and J 10 bases, with 16 bases left between them. CDR3 sequence: CASSLDGGLSVAFF. DNA for the CDR3: TGTGCCAGCAGCTTAGATGGAGGGTTAAGCGTAGCTTTCTTT.

The chain combines TRBV5-5 with TRBJ2-5, with TRBD1 matching 8 bases. Germline V gene data show CDR1 as SGHKS and CDR2 as YYEKEE (reference sequence). The CDR3 is 16 residues long. The ends lost 4 bases at V and 3 bases at J; junction bases unmatched: 11. The CDR3 loop is CASSPRDRGSEETQYF. The CDR3 DNA reads as TGTGCCAGCAGCCCACGCGACAGGGGATCGGAAGAGACCCAGTACTTC.

The rearrangement links TRBV4-1 to TRBJ1-5; 8 nucleotides match TRBD1. There are 15 residues in the CDR3. CDR1 is MGHRA, CDR2 YSYEKL, per germline. Losses at the gene ends were 1 base for V and 5 bases for J; bases not matched to a gene: 4. The CDR3 loop is CASSQGLQGDQPQHF. The CDR3 nucleotides read TGCGCCAGCAGCCAAGGATTACAGGGGGATCAGCCCCAGCATTTT.

The chain recombines TRBV4-3 with TRBJ2-1, with a weak D call TRBD2 (6 bases). Germline CDR1 reads LGHNA; CDR2 reads YSLEER. Trimming took off 0 bases at V and 1 base at J, with 10 bases between the two ends. The CDR3 covers 16 residues. CDR3 DNA: TGCGCCAGCAGCCAAGATTCCAGCGGGTCCTACAATGAGCAGTTCTTC. Its protein product is CASSQDSSGSYNEQFF.

The V call is TRBV9, the J call TRBJ2-1; 9 bases map to TRBD2. V dropped 3 bases and J dropped 8; count of bases not matched to a gene: 12. This CDR3 has 16 residues. Germline V gives CDR1 SGDLS, CDR2 YYNGEE. Here the CDR3 reads CASSDGGASGMYEQFF. In nucleotides, the CDR3 is TGTGCCAGCAGCGATGGGGGGGCTAGCGGGATGTATGAGCAGTTCTTC.

This rearrangement joins TRBV11-1 to TRBJ2-7, with 9 bases aligning to TRBD1. This CDR3 region has 15 residues. Germline V gives CDR1 SGHAT, CDR2 FQDESV (reference sequence). J gave up 3 bases and V 6 bases, and 9 bases lay outside the gene matches. The CDR3 sequence is CASRQGALGYYEQYF. As DNA, the CDR3 is TGTGCCAGCAGACAGGGGGCACTCGGTTACTACGAGCAGTACTTC.

The chain has TRBV28 and TRBJ2-7; tentative D call: TRBD1 (6 bases). V was cut by 6 bases and J by 5 bases, with 17 bases left in between. Germline V gene sequence: CDR1 MDHEN, CDR2 SYDVKM. The length of the CDR3 is 14 residues. The CDR3 DNA follows: TGTGCCAGCAGCCTACAGGGTAGGGGCGACGAGCAGTACTTC. This codes for CASSLQGRGDEQYF.

The CDR3 reads CASSLMLLDTQYF. CDR3 bases: TGTGCCAGCAGCTTAATGTTGTTAGATACGCAGTATTTT. The chain recombines TRBV7-3 with TRBJ2-3; D uncertain. The CDR3 is made up of 13 amino acids. CDR1 and CDR2 from the germline V gene are SGHTA and FQGTGA. V was shortened by 1 base and J by 5 bases, with 7 bases between the two germline ends.

This sequence joins TRBV6-6 and TRBJ1-5; D may be TRBD1 (5 bases). Deletions cut 8 bases from V and 3 bases from J, with 20 bases between. Germline CDR1 MNHNY, CDR2 SVGAGI (reference sequence). The CDR3 length is 16 residues. The CDR3 spells CASLPETVFLNQPQHF. The CDR3 DNA sequence: TGTGCCAGCCTACCTGAGACAGTATTCCTCAATCAGCCCCAGCATTTT.

This sequence joins TRBV28 and TRBJ2-5, with D possibly being TRBD1 (6 bases). The DNA end favors TRBJ2-7, so the J call may be wrong. This CDR3 comprises 15 residues. Germline V gene data show CDR1 as MDHEN and CDR2 as SYDVKM. The CDR3 loop reads CASSLPPQGIYEQYF. Written as DNA, the CDR3 is TGTGCCAGCAGTTTACCCCCACAGGGTATTTACGAGCAGTACTTC.

This clone was detected only a few times. In DNA, the CDR3 is TGTGCCAGCAGCTTAGCGTACAGACTAGGGCGGGACGAGCAGTACTTC. Translation: CASSLAYRLGRDEQYF. The rearrangement uses TRBV7-9 and TRBJ2-7; a weak D match, TRBD2 (6 bases). The CDR3 extends over 16 amino acids. Germline CDR1 is SEHNR and CDR2 is FQNEAQ (reference sequence). Trimming pared 0 bases from V and 5 bases from J, leaving 17 bases between.

The chain has TRBV19 and TRBJ1-3; the match to TRBD1 covers 7 bases. The germline V gene encodes CDR1 LNHDA and CDR2 SQIVND (reference sequence). Germline trimming cut 6 bases from V and 0 bases from J; bases unmatched to any gene: 8. The CDR3 length is 16 residues. The CDR3 loop reads CASSWLDRASGNTIYF. The CDR3, as DNA: TGTGCCAGTAGCTGGCTCGACAGGGCCTCTGGAAACACCATATATTTT.

The chain is built from TRBV5-1 and TRBJ1-1; no reliable D call. Germline V gene data show CDR1 as SGHRS and CDR2 as YFSETQ. Trimming shortened V by 4 bases and J by 7 bases, and 17 bases separated the two germline ends. This CDR3 is 14 amino acids long. In nucleotides, the CDR3 is TGCGCCAGCAGCCCCCGGTCTTCGGGCAGTGAAGCTTTCTTT. Its translation is CASSPRSSGSEAFF. The variable domain in full, completed from reference TRBV5-1 and TRBJ1-1, reads KAGVTQTPRYLIKTRGQQVTLSCSPISGHRSVSWYQQTPGQGLQFLFEYFSETQRNKGNFPGRFSGRQFSNSRSEMNVSTLELGDSALYLCASSPRSSGSEAFFGQGTRLTVV.

This chain joins TRBV28 and TRBJ2-7; weak D call: TRBD1 (5 bases). Germline V gives CDR1 MDHEN, CDR2 SYDVKM. V was shortened by 2 bases and J by 6 bases, with 11 bases between the two germline ends. The CDR3 contains 13 residues. CDR3 loop: CASSLPSTAEQYF. The CDR3 DNA reads TGTGCCAGCAGTTTACCCTCGACAGCCGAGCAGTACTTC.

The genes are TRBV11-3 and TRBJ1-4, with D perhaps TRBD1 (5 bases). V was clipped by 5 bases and J by 5 bases, with 15 bases between them. The CDR3 runs 15 residues. Germline lookup yields CDR1 SGHNT and CDR2 YENEEA. The CDR3 DNA reads as TGTGCCAGCAGCCCTCGGGGGACGGGGAATGAAAAACTGTTTTTT. Translated, it gives CASSPRGTGNEKLFF.

This chain links TRBV7-9 with TRBJ1-5, with unresolved D. V lost 4 bases and J 6 bases, leaving 13 bases between the germline ends. The germline V gene has CDR1 SEHNR and CDR2 FQNEAQ (reference sequence). This CDR3 spans 14 amino acids. The CDR3: CASSSGDRSQPQHF. The CDR3 DNA follows: TGTGCCAGCAGCTCTGGTGATAGGAGTCAGCCCCAGCATTTT. Drawing the rest from reference TRBV7-9 and TRBJ1-5, the complete variable domain is DTGVSQNPRHKITKRGQNVTFRCDPISEHNRLYWYRQTLGQGPEFLTYFQNEAQLEKSRLLSDRFSAERPKGSFSTLEIQRTEQGDSAMYLCASSSGDRSQPQHFGDGTRLSIL.

This clone was counted between two and nine times. V usage is TRBV4-3 and J usage is TRBJ1-2; tentatively, D is TRBD1 (6 bases). The CDR3 runs 15 residues. V was pared by 4 bases and J by 8 bases, with 20 bases between. CDR1 LGHNA and CDR2 YSLEER come from the germline V gene. This CDR3 reads CASSPQGTLFGGYTF. The CDR3 DNA is TGCGCCAGCAGCCCACAGGGAACCCTATTCGGAGGCTACACCTTC.

This clone was counted only a few times. V and J are TRBV7-9 and TRBJ2-1, with D possibly matching TRBD1 (7 bases). Germline V lookup: CDR1 SEHNR, CDR2 FQNEAQ (reference sequence). The CDR3 extends over 16 amino acids. Trimming pared 1 base from V and 2 bases from J, leaving 12 bases between. The CDR3 nucleotides are TGTGCCAGCAGCTTAGGCACAGGGGAGGCCTACAATGAGCAGTTCTTC. This gives the protein CASSLGTGEAYNEQFF.

The V and J genes are TRBV5-1 and TRBJ2-5; D remains unclear. With the DNA end fitting TRBJ2-7 better, the J assignment may be wrong. The germline gives CDR1 SGHRS, CDR2 YFSETQ. The CDR3 extends over 13 amino acids. Written as DNA, the CDR3 is TGCGCCAGCAGCTTGGACACACGATACGAGCAGTACTTC. Encoded protein: CASSLDTRYEQYF.

The chain is built from TRBV2 and TRBJ2-7; 7 bases agree with TRBD1. V lost 5 bases, J lost 6 bases, and 13 bases stayed unmatched. The germline CDR1 and CDR2 sequences are SNHLY and FYNNEI. The CDR3 is 15 residues long. CDR3 coding DNA: TGTGCCAGCAGTAGTCTTGTCGGACAGGTAGGCGAGCAGTACTTC. Translated, it gives CASSSLVGQVGEQYF.

This clone was picked up a small number of times. The V call is TRBV11-2, the J call TRBJ2-1; D not resolved. The length of the CDR3 is 12 residues. V was cut by 3 bases and J by 7 bases, with 7 bases left in between. Germline CDR1 is SGHAT and CDR2 is FQNNGV. The CDR3 here is CASSFASNEQFF. CDR3 bases: TGTGCCAGCAGCTTCGCTTCGAATGAGCAGTTCTTC.